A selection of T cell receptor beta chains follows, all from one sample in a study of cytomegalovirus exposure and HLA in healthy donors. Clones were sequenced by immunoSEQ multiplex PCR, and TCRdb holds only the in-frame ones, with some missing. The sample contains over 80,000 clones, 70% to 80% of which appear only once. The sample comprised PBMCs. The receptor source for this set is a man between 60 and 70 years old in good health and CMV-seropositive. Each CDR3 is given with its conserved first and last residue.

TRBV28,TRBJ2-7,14,CASSSNYRTNEQYF
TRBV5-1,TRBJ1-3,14,CASSSGLSGNTIYF
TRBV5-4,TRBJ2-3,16,CASSLMTTSSTDTQYF
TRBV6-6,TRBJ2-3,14,CASSRQGFTDTQYF
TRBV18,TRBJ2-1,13,CASSPWRQNEQFF
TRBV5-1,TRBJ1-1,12,CASSGQYFEAFF
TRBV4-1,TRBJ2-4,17,CASSQDLIAGAFNIQYF
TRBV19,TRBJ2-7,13,CASSLQGFYEQYF
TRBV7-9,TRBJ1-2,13,CASSSTAGDGYTF
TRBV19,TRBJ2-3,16,CASSMVRGFSTDTQYF
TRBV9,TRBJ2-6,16,CASSSFGVGGANVLTF
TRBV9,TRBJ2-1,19,CASSPRSGGERVNYNEQFF
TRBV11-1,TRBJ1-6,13,CVRESLYNSPLHF
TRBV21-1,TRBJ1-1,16,CASVLHSTGMNTEAFF
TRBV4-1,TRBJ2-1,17,CASSGGGFFGADNEQFF
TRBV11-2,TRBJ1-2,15,CASSPRPGTDYGYTF
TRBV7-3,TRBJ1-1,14,CASSLGPKNTEAFF